This T cell receptor beta chain was documented in a study of OX40 agonist ivuxolimab in advanced cancers. About this clone itself: Germline is not matched at one junction end, which may reflect a read error. This same CDR3 is encoded by further DNA sequences in the sample.

Germline CDR1 reads LGHNA; CDR2 reads YSLEER. The length of the CDR3 is 14 residues. Clones were read by immunoSEQ multiplex PCR, and TCRdb kept only the in-frame ones, dropping some. This table has approximately 100,000 clones, approximately 85% appearing once. Source: CD4+ or CD8+ T cells sorted from blood, taken in a trial of the OX40 agonist ivuxolimab. The rearrangement links TRBV4-3 to TRBJ1-1; no clear D. The clonotype comes from an adult with an advanced solid tumor such as melanoma, head and neck, liver or kidney cancer. CDR3 nucleotide sequence: TGCGCCAGCAGTCAAGGAAACAGGAACACTGAAGCTTTCTTT. It translates to CASSQGNRNTEAFF.